This T cell receptor beta chain was sequenced for a study of breast tumors, draining lymph nodes, adjacent tissues. Via MiXCR, TCRdb re-called the multiplex PCR reads, giving one row per CDR3 protein. The data show fewer than 250,000 distinct CDR3 sequences, 32% seen once. Breast cancer patients provided tissue from their axillary draining lymph nodes. This clonotype was recorded many times. This CDR3 contains 13 residues. V lost 6 bases, J lost 3 bases, and 11 bases lay in between. The V call is TRBV12-3 or TRBV12-4, the J call TRBJ1-2; D gene ambiguous. This clonotype was obtained from a female donor with breast cancer. Some clones in this sample may be carry-over from other donors' samples. The sample was axillary lymph node tissue. For the CDR3, the DNA is TGTGCCAGCAGCATAGCCGAGGACTATGGCTACACCTTC. Translating gives CASSIAEDYGYTF.